The sequence of this T cell receptor beta chain was determined in a study of CD8+CD57+ T cells in acquired aplastic anemia. TCR beta VDJ combinations and CDR3 sequences were profiled from genomic DNA. TCRdb called the reads again in MiXCR, with one record for every CDR3 protein. Of 150,000 to 200,000 distinct CDR3 sequences in the sample, under 55% were seen once. All patients picked for sequencing had shown, by flow cytometry, an expansion of CD8+CD57+ cells. The source is a human donor with aplastic anemia. Sequencing input: sorted CD4+, CD8+, or CD8+CD57+ T cells (not recorded which) from PBMCs.

The CDR3: CAISAQSGSRPDTQYF. For the CDR3, the DNA is TGTGCCATCAGTGCCCAGAGCGGGAGTAGGCCAGATACGCAGTATTTT. The chain carries TRBV10-3 and TRBJ2-3; TRBD2 matches 8 bases. Germline CDR1 ENHRY, CDR2 SYGVKD. J gave up 4 bases and V 4 bases, and 10 bases lay outside the gene matches. There are 16 residues in the CDR3.